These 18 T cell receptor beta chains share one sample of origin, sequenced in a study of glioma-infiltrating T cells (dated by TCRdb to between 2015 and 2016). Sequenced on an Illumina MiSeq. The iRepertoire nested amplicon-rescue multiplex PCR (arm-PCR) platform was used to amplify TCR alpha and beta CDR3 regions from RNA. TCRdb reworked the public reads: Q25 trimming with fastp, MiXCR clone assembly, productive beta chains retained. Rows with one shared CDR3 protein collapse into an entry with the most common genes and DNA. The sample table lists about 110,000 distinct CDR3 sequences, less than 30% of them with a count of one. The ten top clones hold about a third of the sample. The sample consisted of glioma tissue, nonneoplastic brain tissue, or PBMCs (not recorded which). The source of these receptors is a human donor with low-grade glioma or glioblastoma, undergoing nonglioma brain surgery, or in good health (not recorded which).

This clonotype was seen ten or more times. CDR3 amino acids: CASSLGGTSLTGELFF. CDR3 coding DNA: TGTGCCAGCAGCTTAGGGGGGACTAGCCTCACCGGGGAGCTGTTTTTT. The chain carries TRBV7-2 and TRBJ2-2; 9 nucleotides line up with TRBD2. Germline CDR1 and CDR2: SGHTA and FQGNSA. The CDR3 runs 16 residues. V trimming: 1 base; J trimming: 4 bases; junction bases outside the gene matches: 4.

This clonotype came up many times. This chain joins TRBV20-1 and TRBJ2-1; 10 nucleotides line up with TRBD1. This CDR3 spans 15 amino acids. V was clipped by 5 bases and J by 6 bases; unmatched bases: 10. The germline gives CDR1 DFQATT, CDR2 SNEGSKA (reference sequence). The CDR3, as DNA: TGCAGTGCTGTAACGGGACAGGGGAATATCAATGAGCAGTTCTTC. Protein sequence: CSAVTGQGNINEQFF.

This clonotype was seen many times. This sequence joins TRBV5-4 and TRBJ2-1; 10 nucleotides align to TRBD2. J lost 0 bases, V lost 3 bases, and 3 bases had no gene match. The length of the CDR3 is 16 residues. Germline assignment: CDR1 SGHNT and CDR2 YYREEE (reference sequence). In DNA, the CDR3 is TGTGCCAGCAGCTCCGGACTAGCGGCCTCCTACAATGAGCAGTTCTTC. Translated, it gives CASSSGLAASYNEQFF.

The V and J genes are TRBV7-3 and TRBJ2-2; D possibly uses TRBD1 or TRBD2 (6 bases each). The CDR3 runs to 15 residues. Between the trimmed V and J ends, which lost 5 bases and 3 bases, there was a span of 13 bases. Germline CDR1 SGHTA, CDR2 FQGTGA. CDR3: CASSPSGAYTGELFF. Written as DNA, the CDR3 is TGTGCCAGCAGCCCGTCGGGGGCCTACACCGGGGAGCTGTTTTTT.

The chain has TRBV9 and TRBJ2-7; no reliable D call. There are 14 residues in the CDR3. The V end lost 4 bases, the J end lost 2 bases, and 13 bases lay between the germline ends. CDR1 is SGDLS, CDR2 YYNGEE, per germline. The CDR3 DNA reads TGTGCCAGCAGCTCCCGACCAGTTCCCTACGAGCAGTACTTC. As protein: CASSSRPVPYEQYF.

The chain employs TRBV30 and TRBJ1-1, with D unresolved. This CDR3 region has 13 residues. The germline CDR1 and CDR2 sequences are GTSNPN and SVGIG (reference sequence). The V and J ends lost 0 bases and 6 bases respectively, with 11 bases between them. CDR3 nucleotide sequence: TGTGCCTGGAGTGTAACCCCAGGCGCTGAAGCTTTCTTT. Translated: CAWSVTPGAEAFF.

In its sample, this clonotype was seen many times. CDR3 region: CASSLNSMNTEAFF. DNA for the CDR3: TGCGCCAGCAGCTTGAACTCAATGAACACTGAAGCTTTCTTT. The chain recombines TRBV5-1 with TRBJ1-1; D gene uncertain. V lost 1 base to trimming and J lost 0 bases, with 7 bases between them. The germline CDR1 and CDR2 sequences are SGHRS and YFSETQ. The length of the CDR3 is 14 residues.

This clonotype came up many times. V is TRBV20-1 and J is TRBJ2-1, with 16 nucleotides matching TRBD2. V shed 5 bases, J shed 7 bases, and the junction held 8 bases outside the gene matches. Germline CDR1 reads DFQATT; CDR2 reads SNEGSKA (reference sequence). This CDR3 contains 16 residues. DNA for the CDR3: TGCAGTGCTGCCGGGACTAGCGGGAGGGCCGGGAATGAGCAGTTCTTC. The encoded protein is CSAAGTSGRAGNEQFF.

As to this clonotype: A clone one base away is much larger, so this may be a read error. The CDR3 loop reads CASSSIHATSGNTIYF. CDR3 DNA: TGCGCCAGCAGCTCGATCCACGCTACCTCTGGAAACACCATATATTTT. The chain is built from TRBV4-1 and TRBJ1-3, with D unresolved. This CDR3 is 16 amino acids long. Germline CDR1 reads MGHRA; CDR2 reads YSYEKL. V was cut by 5 bases and J by 0 bases, with 14 bases left in between.

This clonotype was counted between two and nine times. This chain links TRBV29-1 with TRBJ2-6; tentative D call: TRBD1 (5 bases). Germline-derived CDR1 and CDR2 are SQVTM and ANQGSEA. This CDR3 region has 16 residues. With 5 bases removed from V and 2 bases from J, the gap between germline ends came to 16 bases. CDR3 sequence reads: CSVKGAGWTGANVLTF. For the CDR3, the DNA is TGCAGCGTTAAAGGGGCAGGGTGGACTGGGGCCAACGTCCTGACTTTC.

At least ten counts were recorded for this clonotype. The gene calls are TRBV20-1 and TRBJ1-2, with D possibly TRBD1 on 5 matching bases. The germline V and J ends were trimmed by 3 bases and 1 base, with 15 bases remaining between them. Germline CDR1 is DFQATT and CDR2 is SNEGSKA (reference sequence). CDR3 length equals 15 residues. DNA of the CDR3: TGCAGTGCTAGGGCACGACAGAACCTTAACTATGGCTACACCTTC. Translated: CSARARQNLNYGYTF.

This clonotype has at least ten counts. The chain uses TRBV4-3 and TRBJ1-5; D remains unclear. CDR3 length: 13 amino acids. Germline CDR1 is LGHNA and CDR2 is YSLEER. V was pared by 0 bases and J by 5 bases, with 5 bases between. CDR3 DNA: TGCGCCAGCAGCCAAGATTCCCATCAGCCCCAGCATTTT. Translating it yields CASSQDSHQPQHF.

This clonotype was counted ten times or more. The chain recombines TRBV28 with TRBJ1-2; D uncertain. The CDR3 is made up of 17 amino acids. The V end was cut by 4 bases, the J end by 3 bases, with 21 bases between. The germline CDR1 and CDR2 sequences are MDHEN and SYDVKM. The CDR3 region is CASSSPAAIPNYYGYTF. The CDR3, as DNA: TGTGCCAGCAGTTCGCCAGCGGCCATCCCTAATTACTATGGCTACACCTTC.

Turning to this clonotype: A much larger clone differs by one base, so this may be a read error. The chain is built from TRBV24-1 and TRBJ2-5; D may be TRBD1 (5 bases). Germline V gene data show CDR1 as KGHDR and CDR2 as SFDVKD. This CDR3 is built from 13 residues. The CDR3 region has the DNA TGTGCCACCAGTCCAGGGTTCCAAGAGCCCCAGTACTTC. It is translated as CATSPGFQEPQYF.

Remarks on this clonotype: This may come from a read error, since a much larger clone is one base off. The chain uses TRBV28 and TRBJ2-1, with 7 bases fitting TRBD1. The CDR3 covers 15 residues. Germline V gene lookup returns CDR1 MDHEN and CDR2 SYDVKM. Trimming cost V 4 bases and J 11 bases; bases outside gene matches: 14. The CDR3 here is CASSSSTGSWDKQFF. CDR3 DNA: TGTGCCAGCAGTTCGTCGACAGGGAGTTGGGATAAGCAGTTCTTC.

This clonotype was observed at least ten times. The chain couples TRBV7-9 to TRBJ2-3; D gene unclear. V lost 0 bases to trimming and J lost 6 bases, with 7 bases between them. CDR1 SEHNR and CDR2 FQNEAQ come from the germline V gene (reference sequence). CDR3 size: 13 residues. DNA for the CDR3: TGTGCCAGCAGCTTAGCGAACGGGGATACGCAGTATTTT. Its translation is CASSLANGDTQYF. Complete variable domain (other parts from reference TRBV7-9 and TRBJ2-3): DTGVSQNPRHKITKRGQNVTFRCDPISEHNRLYWYRQTLGQGPEFLTYFQNEAQLEKSRLLSDRFSAERPKGSFSTLEIQRTEQGDSAMYLCASSLANGDTQYFGPGTRLTVL.

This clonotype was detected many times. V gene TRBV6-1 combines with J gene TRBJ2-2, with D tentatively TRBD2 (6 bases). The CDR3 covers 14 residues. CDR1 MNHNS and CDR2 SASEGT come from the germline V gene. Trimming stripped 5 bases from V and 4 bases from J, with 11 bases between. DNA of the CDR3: TGTGCCAGCAGTCAGCGGGTCATCACCGGGGAGCTGTTTTTT. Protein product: CASSQRVITGELFF.

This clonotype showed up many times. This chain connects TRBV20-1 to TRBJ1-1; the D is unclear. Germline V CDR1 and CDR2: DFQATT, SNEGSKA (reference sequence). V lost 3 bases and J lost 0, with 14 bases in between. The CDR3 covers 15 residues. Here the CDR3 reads CSASGFLPMNTEAFF. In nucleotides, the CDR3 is TGCAGTGCTAGTGGGTTTCTCCCTATGAACACTGAAGCTTTCTTT.